This T cell receptor beta chain was obtained from a study of beta chain features in type 1 diabetes. Study-level background: Cell yields, age and gender were similar between patients and healthy donors.

Expressed TCRB transcripts were sequenced because the entire RNA isolate underwent reverse transcription. TCRdb's copy holds only in-frame clones and misses some; the assay was immunoSEQ multiplex PCR. Found here are some 290,000 clones, approximately 14% of them singletons; the top ten hold roughly 0.018%. Turning to this clone: The target antigen is unknown.

Points from the study as a whole: Insertions at VDJ junctions were less frequent in type 1 diabetes patients. These patients also deleted more nucleotides at the same junctions. Type 1 diabetes patients had TCRB CDR3s that were shorter (moderately but significantly so) in all four CD4+ subsets.

CDR3 length: 15 residues. The V and J ends lost 4 bases and 0 bases, in that order; junction bases with no gene match: 2. Germline V gene lookup returns CDR1 SGHNT and CDR2 YYREEE (reference sequence). Sequenced: naive CD4+ T cells from blood. The chain links TRBV5-4 to TRBJ2-2; 8 nucleotides match TRBD1. The origin of this receptor is a man aged 25 to 40 with type 1 diabetes. CDR3 sequence reads: CASSQQGANTGELFF. The CDR3 region has the DNA TGTGCCAGCAGCCAACAGGGGGCGAACACCGGGGAGCTGTTTTTT.